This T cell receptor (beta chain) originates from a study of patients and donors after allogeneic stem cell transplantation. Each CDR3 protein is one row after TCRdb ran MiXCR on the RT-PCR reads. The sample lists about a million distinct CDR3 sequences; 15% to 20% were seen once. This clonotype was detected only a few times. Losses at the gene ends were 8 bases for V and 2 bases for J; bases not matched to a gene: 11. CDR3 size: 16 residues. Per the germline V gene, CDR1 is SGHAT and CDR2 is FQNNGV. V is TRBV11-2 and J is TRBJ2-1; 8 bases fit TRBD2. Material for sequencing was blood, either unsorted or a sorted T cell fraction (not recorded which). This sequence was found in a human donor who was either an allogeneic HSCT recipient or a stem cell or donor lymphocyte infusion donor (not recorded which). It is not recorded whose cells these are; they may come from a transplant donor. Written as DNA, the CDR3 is TGTGCCAGCTCGAGCGGGAGACAATCCCCCTACAATGAGCAGTTCTTC. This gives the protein CASSSGRQSPYNEQFF. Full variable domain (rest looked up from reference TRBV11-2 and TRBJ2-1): EAGVAQSPRYKIIEKRQSVAFWCNPISGHATLYWYQQILGQGPKLLIQFQNNGVVDDSQLPKDRFSAERLKGVDSTLKIQPAKLEDSAVYLCASSSGRQSPYNEQFFGPGTRLTVL.